These 28 T cell receptor beta chains originate from one sample sequenced in a study of blood T cell repertoires in COVID-19. Sequencing used immunoSEQ multiplex PCR; TCRdb keeps in-frame clones, though not all of them. The repertoire holds 150,000 to 200,000 clones, with 70% to 85% as singletons. Sample: PBMCs or T cells enriched from blood (not recorded which). The receptors shown here come from a man aged 45-65 years who had recovered from COVID-19.

This chain links TRBV3-1 (or the pseudogene TRBV3-2) with TRBJ1-2, with D unclear. The V gene lost 1 base and the J gene lost 4 bases, with 10 bases spanning the gap. Germline CDR1 reads LGHDT; CDR2 reads YNNKEL (reference sequence). This CDR3 has 14 amino acids. CDR3: CASSQADTGYGYTF. The CDR3 region has the DNA TGTGCCAGCAGCCAAGCAGATACGGGCTATGGCTACACCTTC.

The chain combines TRBV2 with TRBJ2-7, with 11 bases aligning to TRBD1. CDR1 SNHLY and CDR2 FYNNEI come from the germline V gene. The CDR3 loop spans 13 amino acids. V shed 6 bases and J 5 bases; nucleotides not matched to a gene: 3. The CDR3 region has the DNA TGTGCCAGCAGGAGGGACAGGGGGAACGAGCAGTACTTC. Encoded protein: CASRRDRGNEQYF.

The chain uses TRBV7-6 and TRBJ1-2; D is perhaps TRBD1 (6 bases). Trimming stripped 5 bases from V and 3 bases from J, with 16 bases between. There are 15 residues in the CDR3. The germline CDR1 and CDR2 sequences are SGHVS and FNYEAQ. CDR3 sequence reads: CASSTTQDSHYGYTF. CDR3 in DNA: TGTGCCAGCAGCACAACTCAGGACAGTCACTATGGCTACACCTTC.

This clone was picked up one time. Here the CDR3 DNA reads TGTGCCAGCAGCCAAGCTAGTTACTATGGCTACACCTTC. Translation: CASSQASYYGYTF. The genes are TRBV3-1 (or the pseudogene TRBV3-2) and TRBJ1-2, with D unclear. CDR3 size: 13 residues. With 1 base removed from V and 3 bases from J, the gap between germline ends came to 6 bases. CDR1 is LGHDT, CDR2 YNNKEL, per germline (reference sequence).

The V gene is TRBV10-3, the J gene TRBJ2-1; unclear D gene. The CDR3 runs 13 residues. Trimming took off 7 bases at V and 3 bases at J, with 10 bases between the two ends. Germline lookup yields CDR1 ENHRY and CDR2 SYGVKD. The CDR3 region has the DNA TGTGCCATCAATGAAATCAACTACAATGAGCAGTTCTTC. It specifies CAINEINYNEQFF.

Worth noting for this clone: The sample carries other DNA sequences with the same CDR3. The V and J genes are TRBV5-1 and TRBJ1-1; 7 bases match TRBD1. V shed 7 bases, J shed 3 bases, and the junction held 6 bases outside the gene matches. This CDR3 comprises 13 residues. Per the germline V gene, CDR1 is SGHRS and CDR2 is YFSETQ. CDR3 loop: CASSLQGYTEAFF. The CDR3 DNA follows: TGCGCCAGCTCACTACAGGGGTACACTGAAGCTTTCTTT.

DNA of the CDR3: TGTGCCAGCTCACCTGACAGGTTACAAGAGACCCAGTACTTC. Translation gives CASSPDRLQETQYF. V usage is TRBV18 and J usage is TRBJ2-5; D might be TRBD1 (6 bases). Trimming shortened V by 3 bases and J by 2 bases, and 10 bases separated the two germline ends. The CDR3 totals 14 residues. CDR1 is KGHSH, CDR2 LQKENI, per germline.

This rearrangement joins TRBV3-1 (or the pseudogene TRBV3-2) to TRBJ2-5; D gene ambiguous. The germline CDR1 and CDR2 sequences are LGHDT and YNNKEL (reference sequence). The CDR3 is made up of 15 amino acids. The ends were cut back, 1 base at V and 5 bases at J, with 14 bases in the middle. CDR3 sequence reads: CASSQAWPFPETQYF. The CDR3, as DNA: TGTGCCAGCAGCCAAGCATGGCCCTTCCCGGAGACCCAGTACTTC.

CDR3 loop: CASSLDIPGVNTEAFF. The CDR3 DNA is TGTGCCAGCAGCTTAGATATTCCGGGTGTGAACACTGAAGCTTTCTTT. V is TRBV7-6 and J is TRBJ1-1; no reliable D call. V was trimmed by 1 base and J by 0 bases, leaving 12 bases between them. The germline V gene encodes CDR1 SGHVS and CDR2 FNYEAQ. This CDR3 has 16 amino acids.

CDR3 bases: TGTGCCAGCTCACCACCAGGGACAGGGGGCCCTAATGAAAAACTGTTTTTT. Protein sequence: CASSPPGTGGPNEKLFF. The rearrangement joins TRBV18 to TRBJ1-4; 12 bases are shared with TRBD1. The ends lost 0 bases at V and 3 bases at J; junction bases unmatched: 2. Germline V gene data show CDR1 as KGHSH and CDR2 as LQKENI. CDR3 length: 17 residues. Using reference TRBV18 and TRBJ1-4 for the parts outside the CDR3, the full variable domain is NAGVMQNPRHLVRRRGQEARLRCSPMKGHSHVYWYRQLPEEGLKFMVYLQKENIIDESGMPKERFSAEFPKEGPSILRIQQVVRGDSAAYFCASSPPGTGGPNEKLFFGSGTQLSVL.

The chain uses TRBV5-5 and TRBJ1-3; 11 bases are a match to TRBD1. Germline V lookup: CDR1 SGHKS, CDR2 YYEKEE (reference sequence). The CDR3 loop spans 17 amino acids. V shed 4 bases and J 1 base; nucleotides not matched to a gene: 7. CDR3 DNA: TGTGCCAGCAGCAACCGGGACAGGGGGATGTCTGGAAACACCATATATTTT. Residues: CASSNRDRGMSGNTIYF.

The genes are TRBV6-5 and TRBJ1-2, with 12 bases lining up with TRBD1. The CDR3 loop spans 15 amino acids. J was trimmed by 4 bases and V by 6 bases; bases with no gene match: 6. Germline-derived CDR1 and CDR2 are MNHEY and SVGAGI. The CDR3 DNA is TGTGCCAGCAGGGGACAGGGGGCCGGGGTCTATGGCTACACCTTC. The encoded protein is CASRGQGAGVYGYTF.

This clone was found a few times. The chain is built from TRBV2 and TRBJ2-1; TRBD2 matches at 13 bases. This CDR3 has 17 amino acids. V dropped 3 bases and J dropped 4; count of bases not matched to a gene: 6. Germline V gene data show CDR1 as SNHLY and CDR2 as FYNNEI. CDR3 sequence (DNA): TGTGCCAGCAGTGATACTAGCGGGGGGGCACAGTACAATGAGCAGTTCTTC. Its protein product is CASSDTSGGAQYNEQFF.

The V gene is TRBV30, the J gene TRBJ1-6, with TRBD1 matching over 7 bases. V trimming: 1 base; J trimming: 9 bases; junction bases outside the gene matches: 3. This CDR3 spans 13 amino acids. Germline V gene lookup returns CDR1 GTSNPN and CDR2 SVGIG (reference sequence). CDR3 in amino acids: CAWSGQGVSPLHF. CDR3 bases: TGTGCCTGGAGTGGGCAGGGGGTTTCACCCCTCCACTTT. Full variable domain (outside the CDR3, taken from reference TRBV30 and TRBJ1-6): SQTIHQWPATLVQPVGSPLSLECTVEGTSNPNLYWYRQAAGRGLQLLFYSVGIGQISSEVPQNLSASRPQDRQFILSSKKLLLSDSGFYLCAWSGQGVSPLHFGNGTRLTVT.

This chain joins TRBV28 and TRBJ1-2, with 8 bases matching TRBD1. Germline CDR1 MDHEN, CDR2 SYDVKM. This CDR3 spans 16 amino acids. J gave up 8 bases and V 4 bases, and 15 bases lay outside the gene matches. The DNA of the CDR3 is TGTGCCAGCAGTTCACCTATGGGACAGGCCCTTAGGGGCTACACCTTC. It codes for CASSSPMGQALRGYTF.

The chain joins TRBV7-8 to TRBJ1-2; D is uncertain. Per the germline V gene, CDR1 is SGHVS and CDR2 is FQNEAQ. V gave up 6 bases and J gave up 4 bases, with 12 bases separating them. There are 13 residues in the CDR3. The CDR3 here is CASSPTASYGYTF. For the CDR3, the DNA is TGTGCCAGCAGTCCAACTGCGTCCTATGGCTACACCTTC.

The chain links TRBV7-2 to TRBJ2-5; TRBD2 agrees at 12 bases. CDR1 SGHTA and CDR2 FQGNSA come from the germline V gene. There are 17 residues in the CDR3. Losses at the gene ends were 1 base for V and 7 bases for J; bases not matched to a gene: 10. This chain's CDR3 is CASSLGAPSGGAGTQYF. The CDR3 region has the DNA TGTGCCAGCAGCTTAGGGGCGCCTAGCGGGGGGGCCGGGACCCAGTACTTC.

V and J are TRBV3-1 (or the pseudogene TRBV3-2) and TRBJ1-5, with D possibly being TRBD1 (6 bases). Deletions cut 4 bases from V and 3 bases from J, with 13 bases between. The CDR3 is made up of 15 amino acids. In germline, CDR1 is LGHDT, CDR2 YNNKEL (reference sequence). The CDR3 protein is CASSRGQSINQPQHF. The CDR3 region has the DNA TGTGCCAGCAGCCGTGGACAGAGTATCAATCAGCCCCAGCATTTT.

This clone turned up a few times. CDR3 DNA sequence: TGCGCCAGCAGCCCGGAACGGACAGATAACTATGGCTACACCTTC. It codes for CASSPERTDNYGYTF. The gene calls are TRBV5-1 and TRBJ1-2, with D possibly matching TRBD1 (6 bases). Deletions cut 4 bases from V and 1 base from J, with 14 bases between. CDR1 and CDR2 from the germline V gene are SGHRS and YFSETQ. This CDR3 is built from 15 residues.

V usage is TRBV10-3 and J usage is TRBJ1-3, with 8 positions matching TRBD1. Germline V gene sequence: CDR1 ENHRY, CDR2 SYGVKD. Trimming took 0 bases from V and 0 from J; bases not matched to a gene: 4. The CDR3 runs 17 residues. In DNA form, the CDR3 reads TGTGCCATCAGTGAGTCCGGGACAGGAAACTCTGGAAACACCATATATTTT. It yields the protein CAISESGTGNSGNTIYF.

This chain's CDR3 is CASSERQGRNGYTF. The CDR3 region has the DNA TGTGCCAGCAGTGAGAGACAGGGAAGGAATGGCTACACCTTC. The chain uses TRBV2 and TRBJ1-2; the match to TRBD1 covers 7 bases. Per germline, CDR1 SNHLY and CDR2 FYNNEI. V was pared by 3 bases and J by 6 bases, with 7 bases of the junction left unmatched. The CDR3 consists of 14 residues.

The chain employs TRBV6-1 and TRBJ1-5; D might be TRBD1 (5 bases). Between the trimmed V and J ends, which lost 3 bases and 0 bases, there was a span of 9 bases. The CDR3 totals 15 residues. Per germline, CDR1 MNHNS and CDR2 SASEGT. The CDR3 DNA reads TGTGCCAGCAGTGATCGGGGGGTTAGCAATCAGCCCCAGCATTTT. As protein: CASSDRGVSNQPQHF.

The V gene is TRBV15, the J gene TRBJ2-7; D possibly corresponds to TRBD2 (6 bases). This CDR3 is 14 amino acids long. Deletions cut 0 bases from V and 1 base from J, with 7 bases between. In germline, CDR1 is LNHNV, CDR2 YYDKDF (reference sequence). The CDR3 region has the DNA TGTGCCACCAGCAGAGATCTAGCGTCCTACGAGCAGTACTTC. It encodes CATSRDLASYEQYF.

The rearrangement links TRBV9 to TRBJ2-5; D ambiguous. V lost 3 bases and J lost 2, with 8 bases in between. This CDR3 comprises 13 residues. The V gene's germline CDR1 is SGDLS and CDR2 YYNGEE. The CDR3 is CASSATPQETQYF. CDR3 in DNA: TGTGCCAGCAGCGCGACACCTCAAGAGACCCAGTACTTC. The whole variable domain, filled in from reference TRBV9 and TRBJ2-5, reads DSGVTQTPKHLITATGQRVTLRCSPRSGDLSVYWYQQSLDQGLQFLIQYYNGEERAKGNILERFSAQQFPDLHSELNLSSLELGDSALYFCASSATPQETQYFGPGTRLLVL.

The chain recombines TRBV19 with TRBJ2-3; 13 bases map to TRBD2. The CDR3 totals 16 residues. The V and J ends lost 3 bases and 5 bases, in that order; junction bases with no gene match: 5. Per germline, CDR1 LNHDA and CDR2 SQIVND (reference sequence). This CDR3 is CASSIWTSGGGDTQYF. In DNA form, the CDR3 reads TGTGCCAGTAGTATCTGGACTAGCGGGGGTGGAGATACGCAGTATTTT.

This chain joins TRBV27 and TRBJ1-1; D not resolved. This CDR3 has 14 residues. The V gene's germline CDR1 is MNHEY and CDR2 SMNVEV (reference sequence). Trimming cost V 5 bases and J 5 bases, with 15 bases left between them. The CDR3 region has the DNA TGTGCCAGCAGTGACCGGGGTCCGAAGACTGAAGCTTTCTTT. Translation gives CASSDRGPKTEAFF.

The rearrangement joins TRBV19 to TRBJ1-1; D gene unclear. Per germline, CDR1 LNHDA and CDR2 SQIVND (reference sequence). Trimming shortened V by 3 bases and J by 0 bases, and 11 bases separated the two germline ends. The CDR3 sequence is 15 residues long. CDR3 protein: CASSIPPGLNTEAFF. In nucleotides, the CDR3 is TGTGCCAGTAGTATCCCTCCGGGGTTGAACACTGAAGCTTTCTTT.

The chain couples TRBV6-5 to TRBJ1-2, with 7 bases lining up with TRBD1. The CDR3 sequence is 14 residues long. Germline V lookup: CDR1 MNHEY, CDR2 SVGAGI. J was trimmed by 4 bases and V by 6 bases; bases with no gene match: 8. Here the CDR3 reads CASRPLDRSYGYTF. CDR3 nucleotide sequence: TGTGCCAGCAGACCTTTGGACAGGAGCTATGGCTACACCTTC.